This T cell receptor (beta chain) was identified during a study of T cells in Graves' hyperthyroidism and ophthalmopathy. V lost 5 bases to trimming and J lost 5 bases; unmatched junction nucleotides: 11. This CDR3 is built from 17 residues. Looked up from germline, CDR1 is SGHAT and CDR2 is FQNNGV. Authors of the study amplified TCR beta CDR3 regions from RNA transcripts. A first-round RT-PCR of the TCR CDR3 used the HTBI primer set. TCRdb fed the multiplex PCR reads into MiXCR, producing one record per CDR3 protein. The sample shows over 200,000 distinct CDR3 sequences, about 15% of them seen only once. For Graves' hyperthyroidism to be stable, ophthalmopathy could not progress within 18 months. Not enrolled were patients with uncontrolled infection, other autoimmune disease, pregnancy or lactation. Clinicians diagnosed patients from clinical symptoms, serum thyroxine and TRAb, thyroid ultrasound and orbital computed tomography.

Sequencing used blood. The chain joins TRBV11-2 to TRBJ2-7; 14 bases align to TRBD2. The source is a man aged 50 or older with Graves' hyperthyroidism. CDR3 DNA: TGTGCCAGCAGCCTTAGGGGGACTAGCGGGAGCATGGACGAGCAGTACTTC. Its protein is CASSLRGTSGSMDEQYF.